This T cell receptor (beta chain) was observed in a study of T-cell memory formation after mild COVID-19 (dated by TCRdb to the early 2020s). For the wider study: Most TCR sequence clusters were specific to one of the two donors. In a couple of donors, T-cell clones that expanded and contracted after mild COVID-19 were tracked by sequencing TCRalpha and TCRbeta repertoires over time. The cohort comprised two young, previously healthy adult volunteers, one female and one male.

V drops 6 bases and J drops 7 bases, leaving 22 bases in between. From its cysteine to its phenylalanine, the CDR3 spans 15 amino acids. Left in the record is the CDR3 DNA by itself, 45 bases read in frame from the first base. TCRdb records Illumina NovaSeq 6000 as the sequencer. cDNA libraries for TCRalpha and TCRbeta were prepared by 5'RACE using constant-segment primers, with sample barcodes and unique molecular identifiers added. Trizol reagent was used to extract RNA from every sample. Library amplification was performed in two PCR steps, and a second sample barcode and Illumina TruSeq adapters were introduced in the second step. Sequencing of the libraries was done on an Illumina NovaSeq, producing 2 x 150 bp paired-end reads. On the study's bioinformatics: Demultiplexing of reads and collapsing into UMI-guided consensus sequences were performed with migec v1.2.7. Using mixcr v2.1.11, the UMI consensuses were aligned to TRA and TRB V and J templates and assembled into clonotypes. Expanded or contracted clonotypes were those called significant by both edgeR and NoisET, with noise models trained on biological replicates. For edgeR calls, the cutoffs were a false discovery rate-adjusted p below 0.01 and a log2 fold-change threshold of 1. PCA with hierarchical clustering of max-normalized trajectories of the 1000 most abundant clonotypes was used as exploratory dynamics analysis. The CD4 or CD8 phenotype of responding clones was assigned using the separately sequenced CD4+ and CD8+ repertoires. TCRdb redid the processing of the public reads, applying fastp at Q25 and MiXCR, and retained in-frame beta chains. Duplicate CDR3 protein sequences are folded into a single record with the most common DNA and genes. TCRdb's processing, not the authors', yielded these V and J calls. This sample gives fewer than 650,000 distinct CDR3 sequences in total; 15% to 20% of them show up just once. The biggest ten clones account for around 8.1% of the sample.

PBMCs were isolated by Ficoll-Paque density gradient centrifugation. What the authors observed across the whole study: The detection of some responding clones in pre-infection memory suggests that pre-existing cross-reactive memory T cells joined the SARS-CoV-2 response. The study covered only two mild cases, and larger cohorts including severe cases with pre-infection samples were considered necessary. The second-wave clones that peaked on day 37 were not confirmed to be SARS-CoV-2 specific. From day 15 to 85, contracting clones showed balanced CD4/CD8 phenotypes, whereas a second wave of clones that expanded from day 15 to 37 leaned towards CD4+. Contracting CD4+ clones were located mainly in the CM and EM memory subsets, whereas CD8+ clones were found to be enriched in EMRA.

This clonotype was seen only a few times. Its antigen specificity is not known. No clone much larger than this one lies a single base away; base qualities are absent. This TCR came from an adult woman who had mild COVID-19 (a few samples of this study predate the infection). The sample titles of this study are shuffled in the database, so cell type and time point are left out; the donor was told from shared clones. The V gene is TRBV12-3 or TRBV12-4 and the J gene is TRBJ2-7; the D region possibly corresponds to TRBD1 (6 bases align). Sequenced: PBMCs or a T cell subset sorted from them (not recorded which). The CDR3: CASSPPGHRVTEQYF. The DNA sequence is TGTGCCAGCAGCCCCCCGGGACATCGGGTGACAGAGCAGTACTTC.